This T cell receptor (beta chain) was observed in a study of cytomegalovirus exposure and HLA in healthy donors. Overall study results and limits: Presence/absence results assume similar sequencing depth per donor, which may not hold. The study flagged about 150 TCR beta chains as cytomegalovirus-associated. In a later analysis, at a false discovery rate of 0.05, some 17,000 TCR beta sequences were associated with HLA alleles.

About this clone itself: Its cognate antigen is unknown.

CDR1 and CDR2 (germline): MDHEN, SYDVKM. This CDR3 is 18 amino acids long. It was with 60 Vbeta and 13 Jbeta primers that the PCR ran. Produced via immunoSEQ multiplex PCR; TCRdb's table is partial and in-frame only. The sample has 65,000 to 90,000 clones, roughly 88% seen once. The clonotype was recovered from a woman aged 25 to 39 in good health and CMV-seronegative. What was sequenced was PBMCs. The chain recombines TRBV28 with TRBJ2-5; 12 bases line up with TRBD2. The DNA end lines up better with TRBJ2-7; the J call may be wrong. The CDR3 protein is CASSLRILAGGSSYEQYF. Here the CDR3 DNA reads TGTGCCAGCAGTTTGCGGATACTAGCGGGAGGCTCATCCTACGAGCAGTACTTC.